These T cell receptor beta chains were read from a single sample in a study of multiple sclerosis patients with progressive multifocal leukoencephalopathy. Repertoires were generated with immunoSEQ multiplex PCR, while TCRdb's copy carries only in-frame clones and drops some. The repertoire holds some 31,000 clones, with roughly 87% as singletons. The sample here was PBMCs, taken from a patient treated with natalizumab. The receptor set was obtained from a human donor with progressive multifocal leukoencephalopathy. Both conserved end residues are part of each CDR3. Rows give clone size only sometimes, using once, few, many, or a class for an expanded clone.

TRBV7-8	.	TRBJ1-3	CASSFADRASGNTIYF
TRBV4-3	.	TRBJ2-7	CASSPFRTGLYEQYF
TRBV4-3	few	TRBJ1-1	CASSQDYSGAEAFF
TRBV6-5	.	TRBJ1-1	CASSYQGGLNRAFF
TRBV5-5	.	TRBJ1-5	CASSRDDSNQPQHF
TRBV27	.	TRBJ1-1	CASSTTGAEAFF
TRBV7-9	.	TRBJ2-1	CASSLAVDRDEQFF
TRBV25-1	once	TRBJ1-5	CASSAEGRFSNQPQHF
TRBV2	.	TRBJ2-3	CASSEALPGTGEQDTQYF
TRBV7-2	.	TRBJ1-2	CASSPRTGTGGGGYTF
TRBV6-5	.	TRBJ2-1	CASSYSSLAGLNEQFF
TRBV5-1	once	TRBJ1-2	CASSFLGDGSYGYTF
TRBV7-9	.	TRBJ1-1	CASSPPSTTEAFF
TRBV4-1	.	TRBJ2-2	CASSQEPYGDRADTGELFF
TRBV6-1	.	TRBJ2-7	CASSDWTAYEQYF
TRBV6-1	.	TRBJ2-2	CASEDRGFTGELFF
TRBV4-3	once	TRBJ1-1	CASSQDGGETEAFF
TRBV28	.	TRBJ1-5	CASSLGAPGPQHF
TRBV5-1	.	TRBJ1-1	CASSLGGQETEAFF
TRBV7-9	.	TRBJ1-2	CASSVDRGLVRGYTF
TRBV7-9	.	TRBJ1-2	CASSYPRDNYGYTF
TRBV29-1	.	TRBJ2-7	CSVAGTPYEQYF
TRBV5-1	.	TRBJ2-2	CASSLGSSHTGELFF
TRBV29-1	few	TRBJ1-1	CSVVTGGGNTEAFF
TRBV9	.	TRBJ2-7	CASSAGYEQYF
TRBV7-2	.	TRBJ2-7	CASSLAAARTYEQYF
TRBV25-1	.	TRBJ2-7	CASRRGWGQAFF
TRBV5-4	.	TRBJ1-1	CASSLVGSNTEAFF
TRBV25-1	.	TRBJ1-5	CASSEFAGNGQPQHF
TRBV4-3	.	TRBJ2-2	CASSQDTIGGELFF
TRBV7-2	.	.	CASSPFRGGEQYF
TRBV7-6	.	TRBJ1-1	CASSSTQGGTEAFF
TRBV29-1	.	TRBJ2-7	CSVDRQGSSYEQYF
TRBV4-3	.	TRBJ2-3	CASSPSAGDPDTQYF
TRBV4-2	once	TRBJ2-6	CASSQERGSGANVLTF
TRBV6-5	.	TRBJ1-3	CASSRQGARGNTIYF
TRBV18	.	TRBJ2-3	CASSPEGDTQYF
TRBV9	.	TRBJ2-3	CASSVRGTSTDTQYF
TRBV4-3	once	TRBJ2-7	CASSQGVTEFGYEQYF
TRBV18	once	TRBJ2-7	CASSPPRAVGGNYEQYF
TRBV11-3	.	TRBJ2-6	CASSLGQGNSGANVLTF
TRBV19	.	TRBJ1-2	CASSTTGVENYGYTF
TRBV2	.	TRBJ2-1	CASGTGTGRFNEQFF
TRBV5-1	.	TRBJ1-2	CASSLEYAGTNYGYTF
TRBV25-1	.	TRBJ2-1	CASSGDRDNEQFF
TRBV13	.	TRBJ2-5	CASSPRTFQETQYF
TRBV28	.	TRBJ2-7	CASSFAFRSGGSYEQYF
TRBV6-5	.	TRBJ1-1	CASSYSRGTEAFF
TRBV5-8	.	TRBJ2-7	CASSLKVREQYF
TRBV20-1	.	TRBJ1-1	CSARDGAFF
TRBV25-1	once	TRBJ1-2	CASSAPGTEFGGYTF
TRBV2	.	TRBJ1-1	CASSVKGDARAFF
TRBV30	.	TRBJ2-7	CAWSRDFYEQYF
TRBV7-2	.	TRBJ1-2	CASSTRQGPNYGYTF